The 15 T cell receptor beta chains in this list originate from one sample, sequenced in a study of blood T cells in healthy people across ages. A second PCR of roughly 6 to 12 cycles used a sample-barcoded 5' primer and a J-beta primer mix. MiXCR, applied by TCRdb to the 5' RACE reads, yields one record per CDR3 protein. The sample lists fewer than 750,000 distinct CDR3 sequences, under 55% seen once, with around 24% in the top ten. The sample consisted of blood. The receptors derive from an elderly man in good health.

The J gene is TRBJ2-7, the V gene TRBV29-1; either TRBD1 or TRBD2 may fit D (6 bases each). The V and J ends lost 4 bases and 10 bases respectively, with 29 bases between them. The germline gives CDR1 SQVTM, CDR2 ANQGSEA. The CDR3 runs to 16 residues. The CDR3 spells CSVAEGGRASKRPQYF. The CDR3 DNA reads TGCAGCGTTGCGGAGGGGGGACGAGCGAGTAAAAGGCCCCAGTACTTC.

V usage is TRBV7-2 and J usage is TRBJ2-5; 10 positions match TRBD1. Germline loops: CDR1 SGHTA, CDR2 FQGNSA. V trimming: 5 bases; J trimming: 11 bases; junction bases outside the gene matches: 14. CDR3 length: 15 amino acids. Written as DNA, the CDR3 is TGTGCCAGCAGCCGCCCCGGGACAGGGGTAAGAGAGCAGTACTTC. This gives the protein CASSRPGTGVREQYF.

A single count supports this clonotype. This chain uses TRBV3-1 with TRBJ1-1, with D hard to call. V was clipped by 1 base and J by 1 base, with 10 bases between them. Germline values: CDR1 LGHDT, CDR2 YNNKEL (reference sequence). The CDR3 is 15 residues long. The CDR3 bases are TGTGCCAGCAGCCAAGGACCCCCGGGGAACACTGAAGCTTTCTTT. Its protein product is CASSQGPPGNTEAFF.

This clonotype has just a few counts. The V call is TRBV4-1, the J call TRBJ2-5; D is undetermined. Per germline, CDR1 MGHRA and CDR2 YSYEKL. Trimming took off 0 bases at V and 10 bases at J, with 9 bases between the two ends. This CDR3 region has 12 residues. The CDR3 DNA sequence: TGCGCCAGCAGCCAAGAAGGCATCGGCCAGTACTTC. Residues: CASSQEGIGQYF.

This clonotype has more than one count but fewer than ten. The chain carries TRBV10-3 and TRBJ1-2; possible D gene TRBD1, 6 bases. V lost 3 bases and J lost 5, with 19 bases in between. This CDR3 has 16 amino acids. CDR1 is ENHRY, CDR2 SYGVKD, per germline. CDR3 in amino acids: CAISESPGTYFYGYTF. The DNA of the CDR3 is TGTGCCATCAGTGAATCGCCCGGGACATATTTTTATGGCTACACCTTC.

Only a few counts were recorded for this clonotype. This chain uses TRBV29-1 with TRBJ2-3, with 9 bases fitting TRBD1. Germline V gene lookup returns CDR1 SQVTM and CDR2 ANQGSEA. V lost 3 bases, J lost 8 bases, and 3 bases stayed unmatched. This CDR3 is built from 12 residues. This chain's CDR3 is CSVDETGGTQYF. CDR3 in DNA: TGCAGCGTTGATGAGACAGGGGGTACGCAGTATTTT.

This clonotype was found a few times. The chain carries TRBV5-5 and TRBJ2-1, with 11 bases identical to TRBD2. The CDR3 has 20 amino acids. Germline V gene data show CDR1 as SGHKS and CDR2 as YYEKEE (reference sequence). V was clipped by 0 bases and J by 1 base; unmatched bases: 12. CDR3 residues: CASSLVGQGGTSGSYNEQFF. CDR3 sequence (DNA): TGTGCCAGCAGCTTGGTAGGGCAGGGGGGGACTAGCGGTTCCTACAATGAGCAGTTCTTC.

The J gene is TRBJ1-2, the V gene TRBV9; D gene unclear. This CDR3 comprises 12 residues. Germline V gene sequence: CDR1 SGDLS, CDR2 YYNGEE. Trimming left V 3 bases short and J 9 bases short, with 12 bases between. CDR3 coding DNA: TGTGCCAGCAGCGGTGATACTAGGCGCTACACCTTC. Translated: CASSGDTRRYTF.

The V and J genes are TRBV3-1 and TRBJ2-4, with D uncertain. The last part of the DNA fits TRBJ2-7 better; the J call may be wrong. This CDR3 contains 13 residues. CDR1 is LGHDT, CDR2 YNNKEL, per germline (reference sequence). DNA for the CDR3: TGTGCCAGCAGCTACGGCAGTACCTACGAGCAGTACTTC. Translation: CASSYGSTYEQYF.

This clonotype was seen repeatedly, ten times or more. A much more abundant neighbour one base away suggests this may be a read error. CDR3 sequence reads: CASRFLDAVLNTEAFF. The CDR3 DNA reads as TGTGCCAGCAGATTCCTCGACGCTGTTCTGAACACTGAAGCTTTCTTT. The chain joins TRBV6-6 to TRBJ1-1; D is undetermined. V lost 6 bases to trimming and J lost 0 bases, with 17 bases between them. The CDR3 loop spans 16 amino acids. Germline-derived CDR1 and CDR2 are MNHNY and SVGAGI (reference sequence).

This clonotype showed up many times. The CDR3 here is CASRGTATDTQYF. Here the CDR3 DNA reads TGTGCCTCTCGAGGGACAGCAACAGATACGCAGTATTTT. V is TRBV6-5 and J is TRBJ2-3; 7 bases align to TRBD1. J was trimmed by 3 bases and V by 11 bases; bases with no gene match: 8. This CDR3 has 13 amino acids. Germline V gene sequence: CDR1 MNHEY, CDR2 SVGAGI.

V gene TRBV7-3 combines with J gene TRBJ2-1; TRBD1 agrees at 9 bases. CDR1 and CDR2 (germline): SGHTA, FQGTGA. The V and J ends lost 4 bases and 6 bases, in that order; junction bases with no gene match: 7. The length of the CDR3 is 15 residues. DNA of the CDR3: TGTGCCAGCAGCTCCCGACAGGGGGGGCTCAATGAGCAGTTCTTC. It codes for CASSSRQGGLNEQFF. Full variable domain (remainder filled in from reference TRBV7-3 and TRBJ2-1): GAGVSQTPSNKVTEKGKYVELRCDPISGHTALYWYRQSLGQGPEFLIYFQGTGAADDSGLPNDRFFAVRPEGSVSTLKIQRTERGDSAVYLCASSSRQGGLNEQFFGPGTRLTVL.

There are a few counts of this clonotype. The chain has TRBV7-9 and TRBJ2-3, with D maybe TRBD2 (7 bases). V was pared by 0 bases and J by 5 bases, with 12 bases between. This CDR3 comprises 15 residues. Germline CDR1 SEHNR, CDR2 FQNEAQ (reference sequence). This CDR3 reads CASSLAGGPIDTQYF. For the CDR3, the DNA is TGTGCCAGCAGCTTAGCGGGGGGGCCGATAGATACGCAGTATTTT.

The rearrangement links TRBV20-1 to TRBJ1-5, with D tentatively TRBD1 (6 bases). The germline CDR1 and CDR2 sequences are DFQATT and SNEGSKA (reference sequence). The length of the CDR3 is 13 residues. With 5 bases removed from V and 6 bases from J, the gap between germline ends came to 14 bases. CDR3 DNA sequence: TGCAGTGCTCTGCAAACAGGGTCTCAGCCCCAGCATTTT. Its protein is CSALQTGSQPQHF.

V usage is TRBV4-3 and J usage is TRBJ2-6; no firm D call. The CDR3 contains 15 residues. CDR1 and CDR2 (germline): LGHNA, YSLEER. The V end lost 0 bases, the J end lost 4 bases, and 7 bases lay between the germline ends. CDR3 amino acids: CASSQEGSGANVLTF. CDR3 coding DNA: TGCGCCAGCAGCCAAGAAGGGTCCGGGGCCAACGTCCTGACTTTC.